The rows below give T cell receptor beta chains drawn from one sample of a study of T-cell memory formation after mild COVID-19. MiXCR, run by TCRdb on the 5' RACE reads, gives a single entry per CDR3 protein. In the table there are 220,000 or so distinct CDR3 sequences, over 9% of which are singletons. Sequencing was done on a sample of PBMCs or a T cell subset sorted from them (not recorded which). These receptors all stem from a man aged 18 to 30 who had mild COVID-19 (a few samples of this study predate the infection). Cell type and time point are not known. Each CDR3 is given with its conserved first and last residue. The order of the fields is clone size, J gene, D gene, V gene, CDR3 protein, CDR3 DNA. D genes are given only for firm matches. The size entry is marked missing in some rows and otherwise reads once, few, many or a size class.

>NA|TRBJ2-5|NA|TRBV30
CAWSRAETQYF
TGTGCCTGGAGTAGGGCGGAGACCCAGTACTTC
>many|TRBJ2-7|TRBD1|TRBV6-5
CASSGTVPYEQYF
TGTGCCAGCTCCGGGACAGTTCCTTACGAGCAGTACTTC
>few|TRBJ2-5|TRBD2|TRBV7-3
CASSLSGRGTQYF
TGTGCCAGCAGCCTCTCCGGGAGGGGGACCCAGTACTTC
>few|TRBJ2-3|NA|TRBV7-7
CASSLEAGDTQYF
TGTGCCAGCAGCTTAGAGGCAGGAGATACGCAGTATTTT
>many|TRBJ2-3|NA|TRBV5-1
CASSLAAGGDTQYF
TGCGCCAGCAGCTTGGCGGCGGGCGGAGATACGCAGTATTTT
>NA|TRBJ2-2|NA|TRBV7-3
CASSFRRANTGELFF
TGTGCCAGCAGCTTCCGTCGGGCCAACACCGGGGAGCTGTTTTTT
>NA|TRBJ2-4|NA|TRBV19
CASSIVGAQGDIQYF
TGTGCCAGTAGTATAGTAGGGGCCCAGGGAGACATTCAGTACTTC
>many|TRBJ2-7|TRBD2|TRBV7-2
CASSLQRGYEQYF
TGTGCCAGCAGCTTACAGCGGGGTTACGAGCAGTACTTC
>many|TRBJ2-3|NA|TRBV5-1
CASSWGQHSSTDTQYF
TGCGCCAGCAGCTGGGGACAACATTCCAGCACAGATACGCAGTATTTT
>few|TRBJ2-3|NA|TRBV20-1
CSARVARWGTQYF
TGCAGTGCTAGAGTTGCCCGTTGGGGTACGCAGTATTTT
>NA|TRBJ2-2|TRBD2|TRBV28
CASSYSGLKSGELFF
TGTGCCAGCAGCTATAGCGGGCTCAAATCCGGGGAGCTGTTTTTT
>few|TRBJ2-3|NA|TRBV19
CASSIQSSTDTQYF
TGTGCCAGTAGTATACAGTCTAGCACAGATACGCAGTATTTT
>many|TRBJ2-6|NA|TRBV5-6
CASIGASGANVLTF
TGTGCCAGCATCGGGGCCTCTGGGGCCAACGTCCTGACTTTC
>many|TRBJ2-3|TRBD1|TRBV3-1
CASSQDPTGGADTQYF
TGTGCCAGCAGCCAAGATCCGACAGGGGGAGCGGATACGCAGTATTTT
>few|TRBJ1-1|NA|TRBV4-2
CASSQPTGQGTEAFF
TGTGCCAGCAGCCAACCGACAGGACAAGGAACTGAAGCTTTCTTT
>many|TRBJ2-1|TRBD2|TRBV12-3/TRBV12-4
CASKLAGGRYNEQFF
TGTGCCAGCAAACTAGCGGGGGGAAGGTACAATGAGCAGTTCTTC